A single sample gave rise to the 15 T cell receptor beta chains below, sequenced in a study of spatial heterogeneity in lung cancer. The sample's time point: blood at routine non-recurrence follow-up after resection. TCRdb called the 5' RACE reads again in MiXCR, with one record for every CDR3 protein. The sample lists 2,500 to 3,500 distinct CDR3 sequences; less than 55% were seen once. The source was PBMCs, collected at follow-up. These receptors all come from a male donor with early-stage non-small cell lung cancer.

This clonotype was detected only a few times. The library was designed around alpha chains, so this beta chain is a stray read whose abundance carries little weight. The chain is built from TRBV5-4 and TRBJ2-7; the D call may be TRBD1 or TRBD2 (5 bases each). The CDR3 is made up of 14 amino acids. Deletions cut 1 base from V and 6 bases from J, with 14 bases between. The V gene's germline CDR1 is SGHNT and CDR2 YYREEE (reference sequence). The chain's CDR3 is CASSLRDAPLEQYF. CDR3 in DNA: TGTGCCAGCAGCTTGAGGGACGCACCCCTCGAGCAGTACTTC.

Worth noting for this clonotype: A library made for alpha chains picked up this beta chain off target, so its size means little. CDR3 sequence: CASSQDRWRGAFF. CDR3 in DNA: TGCGCCAGCAGCCAAGATCGGTGGAGGGGTGCTTTCTTT. This chain uses TRBV4-3 with TRBJ1-1, with D possibly being TRBD1 (5 bases). Trimming stripped 0 bases from V and 11 bases from J, with 13 bases between. Looked up from germline, CDR1 is LGHNA and CDR2 is YSLEER. CDR3 length: 13 amino acids.

With respect to this clonotype: This beta chain lies outside the target of a library built for alpha chains; its clone size means little. V usage is TRBV6-5 and J usage is TRBJ2-1, with 8 bases matching TRBD2. Germline lookup yields CDR1 MNHEY and CDR2 SVGAGI. The CDR3 spans 15 residues. V lost 6 bases and J lost 7; bases outside the gene matches: 11. DNA of the CDR3: TGTGCCAGCAGCGGACTCAGCGGGAGCCGGAATGAGCAGTTCTTC. It encodes CASSGLSGSRNEQFF.

This clonotype has a single count. Found in a library prepared for alpha chains, this beta chain is an off-target read, and its abundance has little meaning. This chain connects TRBV19 to TRBJ2-5; 8 nucleotides line up with TRBD1. The CDR3 runs to 13 residues. J gave up 1 base and V 10 bases, and 5 bases lay outside the gene matches. Germline values: CDR1 LNHDA, CDR2 SQIVND (reference sequence). The chain's CDR3 is CATSDRGQETQYF. The CDR3 nucleotides are TGTGCCACCTCAGACAGGGGCCAAGAGACCCAGTACTTC.

This clonotype appeared a few times. This beta chain turned up in a library designed for alpha chains; as an off-target read, its abundance says little. The chain couples TRBV7-2 to TRBJ2-5; no clear D gene. V shed 0 bases and J shed 2 bases, with 4 bases lying between them. In germline, CDR1 is SGHTA, CDR2 FQGNSA. The length of the CDR3 is 13 residues. CDR3 protein: CASSLAEQETQYF. In nucleotides, the CDR3 is TGTGCCAGCAGCTTAGCGGAGCAAGAGACCCAGTACTTC.

On this clonotype: The library was prepared for alpha chains; this beta chain is a stray read, so its frequency means little. This chain joins TRBV10-3 and TRBJ1-2; 7 bases line up with TRBD1. The junction had 16 bases not matched to a gene; V was cut back by 8 bases and J by 1 base. CDR1 ENHRY and CDR2 SYGVKD come from the germline V gene. This CDR3 has 17 residues. CDR3 sequence: CAIGRQKGAPFNYGYTF. In DNA, the CDR3 is TGTGCCATCGGGAGACAGAAGGGGGCACCCTTTAACTATGGCTACACCTTC.

As regards this clonotype: This beta chain represents an off-target read in a library built for alpha chains; its size is of limited meaning. CDR3 in amino acids: CASSPTGNTAGELFF. CDR3 nucleotide sequence: TGCGCCAGCAGCCCGACAGGGAATACGGCCGGGGAGCTGTTTTTT. The chain links TRBV5-1 to TRBJ2-2; 7 nucleotides match TRBD1. The CDR3 is 15 residues long. CDR1 and CDR2 from the germline V gene are SGHRS and YFSETQ. The trim removed 4 bases at V and 6 bases at J, leaving 9 bases unmatched.

This clonotype was recorded once. This beta chain was picked up by a library intended for alpha chains and is off target, so its count carries little meaning. The CDR3 DNA reads TGTGCCAGCAGCTTGGAGGTCACCGGGGAGCTGTTTTTT. As protein: CASSLEVTGELFF. The rearrangement joins TRBV5-4 to TRBJ2-2; D remains ambiguous. CDR1 SGHNT and CDR2 YYREEE come from the germline V gene (reference sequence). The CDR3 covers 13 residues. Trimming took off 0 bases at V and 4 bases at J, with 4 bases between the two ends.

In regard to this clonotype: A library made for alpha chains picked up this beta chain off target, so its size means little. The rearrangement uses TRBV2 and TRBJ2-6; D is possibly TRBD1 (6 bases). This CDR3 comprises 15 residues. Trimming shortened V by 6 bases and J by 2 bases, and 11 bases separated the two germline ends. Looked up from germline, CDR1 is SNHLY and CDR2 is FYNNEI. The CDR3 DNA sequence: TGTGCCAGCAGCAGGGGTAATACTGGGGCCAACGTCCTGACTTTC. The encoded protein is CASSRGNTGANVLTF.

As regards this clonotype: This beta chain slipped into a library made for alpha chains as a stray read, so its size is not meaningful. This chain connects TRBV28 to TRBJ2-2; D is undetermined. Germline assignment: CDR1 MDHEN and CDR2 SYDVKM. The ends were cut back, 11 bases at V and 0 bases at J, with 10 bases in the middle. The CDR3 has 13 amino acids. CDR3 amino acids: CAAPGPNTGELFF. The CDR3 coding sequence is TGTGCCGCTCCTGGACCGAACACCGGGGAGCTGTTTTTT.

A single count supports this clonotype. This beta chain represents an off-target read in a library built for alpha chains; its size is of limited meaning. This rearrangement joins TRBV27 to TRBJ2-7; D not resolved. Germline-derived CDR1 and CDR2 are MNHEY and SMNVEV (reference sequence). This CDR3 has 13 residues. V was clipped by 4 bases and J by 0 bases, with 7 bases between them. The chain's CDR3 is CASSWGSSYEQYF. The CDR3 DNA is TGTGCCAGCAGTTGGGGAAGCTCCTACGAGCAGTACTTC.

About this clonotype: This beta chain was picked up by a library intended for alpha chains and is off target, so its count carries little meaning. This sequence joins TRBV11-2 and TRBJ2-1; D is possibly TRBD1 (5 bases). V was trimmed by 5 bases and J by 4 bases, leaving 18 bases between them. The CDR3 length is 16 residues. Germline loops: CDR1 SGHAT, CDR2 FQNNGV. CDR3 amino acids: CASSPRQQAIYNEQFF. In DNA form, the CDR3 reads TGTGCCAGCAGCCCCCGACAGCAAGCAATTTACAATGAGCAGTTCTTC.

About this clonotype itself: For a library built for alpha chains, this beta chain is a stray read; little rests on its size. The genes are TRBV2 and TRBJ1-5, with unresolved D. Germline CDR1 and CDR2: SNHLY and FYNNEI. The ends were cut back, 8 bases at V and 2 bases at J, with 4 bases in the middle. The CDR3 loop spans 11 amino acids. CDR3 in amino acids: CASRGNQPQHF. In DNA form, the CDR3 reads TGTGCCAGCCGTGGCAATCAGCCCCAGCATTTT. Drawing the rest from reference TRBV2 and TRBJ1-5, the complete variable domain is EPEVTQTPSHQVTQMGQEVILRCVPISNHLYFYWYRQILGQKVEFLVSFYNNEISEKSEIFDDQFSVERPDGSNFTLKIRSTKLEDSAMYFCASRGNQPQHFGDGTRLSIL.

With regard to this clonotype: This beta chain is an unintended read in a library built for alpha chains; its size means little. This chain uses TRBV20-1 with TRBJ2-3, with a tentative D call TRBD2 (6 bases). Germline CDR1 is DFQATT and CDR2 is SNEGSKA (reference sequence). Deletions cut 0 bases from V and 3 bases from J, with 16 bases between. The CDR3 is 16 amino acids. CDR3 protein: CSARDRQGGSTDTQYF. The CDR3 nucleotides read TGCAGTGCTAGAGACCGGCAGGGAGGTAGTACAGATACGCAGTATTTT.

This clonotype has more than one count but fewer than ten. The library was built for alpha chains, so this beta chain is an off-target read and its size means little. V is TRBV9 and J is TRBJ1-1; a weak D match, TRBD1 (6 bases). Trimming shortened V by 4 bases and J by 3 bases, and 16 bases separated the two germline ends. Germline CDR1 and CDR2: SGDLS and YYNGEE. The CDR3 totals 15 residues. CDR3 region: CASSPRRGYDTEAFF. Written as DNA, the CDR3 is TGTGCCAGCAGCCCACGTAGGGGGTACGACACTGAAGCTTTCTTT.